What follows are 26 T cell receptor beta chains derived from one specimen sequenced in a study of vaccination and CD4 T cells after COVID-19. Cultured CD4+ T-cell DNA underwent Oncomine TCR Beta short-read sequencing. From the PCR reads, TCRdb called clonotypes with MiXCR, one entry per CDR3 protein. The sample holds about 18,000 distinct CDR3 sequences, approximately 49% seen once. These receptors are not linked to any known antigen. Sample treatment: approximately nine-day PBMC culture with coronavirus spike peptide pools or control peptides (ViraFEST assay). Material: CD4+ T cells from blood, cultured in vitro. These receptors all stem from a human donor who had recovered from COVID-19.

The chain recombines TRBV7-2 with TRBJ2-1; TRBD1 aligns across 8 bases. The V and J ends lost 7 bases and 5 bases, in that order; junction bases with no gene match: 7. CDR3 length equals 14 residues. The V gene's germline CDR1 is SGHTA and CDR2 FQGNSA. CDR3 nucleotide sequence: TGTGCCAGCAAGAGTCAGGGGGCCAACAATGAGCAGTTCTTC. The encoded protein is CASKSQGANNEQFF.

This chain links TRBV27 with TRBJ1-2, with D possibly TRBD1 on 5 matching bases. The germline V gene encodes CDR1 MNHEY and CDR2 SMNVEV (reference sequence). This CDR3 has 14 amino acids. The V gene lost 4 bases and the J gene lost 3 bases, with 12 bases spanning the gap. The CDR3 DNA follows: TGTGCCAGCAGTTATCAGGGTTTCGACTATGGCTACACCTTC. Its translation is CASSYQGFDYGYTF.

The V gene is TRBV28, the J gene TRBJ1-2; TRBD1 is a possible D gene (6 bases). Germline lookup yields CDR1 MDHEN and CDR2 SYDVKM. This CDR3 spans 13 amino acids. Trimming left V 5 bases short and J 2 bases short, with 9 bases between. In nucleotides, the CDR3 is TGTGCCAGCAGTATCACAGGGAACTATGGCTACACCTTC. This encodes CASSITGNYGYTF.

The rearrangement links TRBV20-1 to TRBJ2-5; D is ambiguous. This CDR3 comprises 13 residues. Trimming removed 4 bases from V and 1 base from J, with 10 bases in between. Germline V gene data show CDR1 as DFQATT and CDR2 as SNEGSKA (reference sequence). In nucleotides, the CDR3 is TGCAGTGCTAAAATGGGGATCCAAGAGACCCAGTACTTC. As protein: CSAKMGIQETQYF.

The chain combines TRBV18 with TRBJ1-1, with D tentatively TRBD1 (5 bases). There are 16 residues in the CDR3. V was shortened by 0 bases and J by 0 bases, with 11 bases between the two germline ends. The germline CDR1 and CDR2 sequences are KGHSH and LQKENI. CDR3 DNA: TGTGCCAGCTCACCACCAGGGGCCATGGTGAACACTGAAGCTTTCTTT. Protein sequence: CASSPPGAMVNTEAFF.

The rearrangement joins TRBV20-1 to TRBJ1-2; no clear D gene. Trimming stripped 0 bases from V and 0 bases from J, with 11 bases between. Germline CDR1 DFQATT, CDR2 SNEGSKA (reference sequence). The CDR3 loop spans 15 amino acids. The CDR3 sequence: CSARDSQKANYGYTF. The CDR3 bases are TGCAGTGCTAGAGATTCACAAAAAGCTAACTATGGCTACACCTTC.

This clonotype was picked up a small number of times. The rearrangement joins TRBV24-1 to TRBJ2-3, with D unclear. Germline V gene sequence: CDR1 KGHDR, CDR2 SFDVKD. The CDR3 is 13 residues long. Trimming pared 9 bases from V and 2 bases from J, leaving 11 bases between. CDR3 in amino acids: CATLTGHTDTQYF. The CDR3 nucleotides read TGTGCCACCCTCACCGGCCACACAGATACGCAGTATTTT.

The chain links TRBV4-3 to TRBJ2-7, with D maybe TRBD1 (6 bases). V lost 1 base and J lost 4, with 14 bases in between. Looked up from germline, CDR1 is LGHNA and CDR2 is YSLEER. CDR3 length equals 15 residues. The CDR3 coding sequence is TGCGCCAGCAGCCAAGGAACCCCGGACAGATACGAGCAGTACTTC. This codes for CASSQGTPDRYEQYF.

This clonotype was recorded a few times. This chain connects TRBV28 to TRBJ1-3; D not certain. The CDR3 runs 16 residues. V was trimmed by 7 bases and J by 0 bases, leaving 16 bases between them. CDR1 MDHEN and CDR2 SYDVKM come from the germline V gene. The CDR3 loop is CASTPPHINSGNTIYF. CDR3 in DNA: TGTGCCAGCACCCCACCCCACATCAACTCTGGAAACACCATATATTTT. The whole variable domain, remainder taken from reference TRBV28 and TRBJ1-3, is DVKVTQSSRYLVKRTGEKVFLECVQDMDHENMFWYRQDPGLGLRLIYFSYDVKMKEKGDIPEGYSVSREKKERFSLILESASTNQTSMYLCASTPPHINSGNTIYFGEGSWLTVV.

J is TRBJ2-5 and V is TRBV3-1; D ambiguous. The CDR3 is 17 residues long. The germline CDR1 and CDR2 sequences are LGHDT and YNNKEL (reference sequence). V was pared by 4 bases and J by 5 bases, with 23 bases between. In nucleotides, the CDR3 is TGTGCCAGCAGCCCCCACAGTGGGATAGCAGCCAGGGAGACCCAGTACTTC. Protein sequence: CASSPHSGIAARETQYF.

This clonotype was counted a few times. This chain joins TRBV7-2 and TRBJ2-5; perhaps TRBD1 as D (5 bases). V lost 3 bases and J 4 bases, leaving 9 bases between the germline ends. CDR3 length equals 13 residues. CDR1 is SGHTA and CDR2 is FQGNSA in the germline V gene. CDR3 sequence: CASSFLDIETQYF. As DNA, the CDR3 is TGTGCCAGCAGCTTTTTGGACATAGAGACCCAGTACTTC.

The chain couples TRBV7-9 to TRBJ2-3, with a weak D call TRBD2 (6 bases). CDR3 length: 17 residues. Deletions cut 6 bases from V and 7 bases from J, with 26 bases between. Germline CDR1 is SEHNR and CDR2 is FQNEAQ (reference sequence). For the CDR3, the DNA is TGTGCCAGCAGGGGGGACCGGGGACTCCAAGCACACCATACGCAGTATTTT. Residues: CASRGDRGLQAHHTQYF.

The rearrangement joins TRBV7-2 to TRBJ2-5, with TRBD1 as a possible D gene (6 bases). Germline loops: CDR1 SGHTA, CDR2 FQGNSA. Trimming pared 2 bases from V and 2 bases from J, leaving 15 bases between. CDR3 length: 16 amino acids. Here the CDR3 DNA reads TGTGCCAGCAGCTTAAGAGGGGGACGGGGACAAGAGACCCAGTACTTC. This gives the protein CASSLRGGRGQETQYF. Based on the CDR3 plus reference TRBV7-2 and TRBJ2-5, the full variable domain is GAGVSQSPSNKVTEKGKDVELRCDPISGHTALYWYRQSLGQGLEFLIYFQGNSAPDKSGLPSDRFSAERTGGSVSTLTIQRTQQEDSAVYLCASSLRGGRGQETQYFGPGTRLLVL.

This clonotype turned up a few times. CDR3 in DNA: TGTGCCAGCAGTCTCCGACAGGGCAATACTGAAGCTTTCTTT. This translates into CASSLRQGNTEAFF. This rearrangement joins TRBV12-3 or TRBV12-4 to TRBJ1-1, with 7 positions matching TRBD1. Trimming at V came to 5 bases and at J to 5 bases, leaving 8 bases not matched to a gene. The CDR3 has 14 residues.

The V call is TRBV20-1, the J call TRBJ2-7; 7 bases match TRBD2. The CDR3 covers 14 residues. CDR1 and CDR2 (germline): DFQATT, SNEGSKA (reference sequence). Trimming at V came to 3 bases and at J to 2 bases, leaving 7 bases not matched to a gene. Here the CDR3 DNA reads TGCAGTGCTAGCCCGGCGCGGGGGACCTACGAGCAGTACTTC. Translation: CSASPARGTYEQYF.

The chain uses TRBV7-6 and TRBJ1-5; 7 nucleotides line up with TRBD1. The V gene end was trimmed by 4 bases and the J gene end by 9 bases; junction bases not matched to a gene: 12. The CDR3 covers 15 residues. CDR1 is SGHVS, CDR2 FNYEAQ, per germline. The CDR3 bases are TGTGCCAGCAGCTCCCAAAACAGGGGTGTCGGGCCCCAGCATTTT. This sequence encodes CASSSQNRGVGPQHF.

This clonotype is labeled medium-sized. The rearrangement joins TRBV20-1 to TRBJ1-5, with a weak D call TRBD1 (5 bases). The length of the CDR3 is 15 residues. Germline V gene data show CDR1 as DFQATT and CDR2 as SNEGSKA (reference sequence). The germline V and J ends were trimmed by 3 bases and 1 base, with 13 bases remaining between them. The CDR3 loop is CSASQGSVSNQPQHF. As DNA, the CDR3 is TGCAGTGCTAGTCAGGGTTCTGTGAGCAATCAGCCCCAGCATTTT.

This rearrangement joins TRBV6-2 or TRBV6-3 to TRBJ1-4; D remains ambiguous. Germline V gene data show CDR1 as MNHEY and CDR2 as SVGEGT. Trimming took off 4 bases at V and 8 bases at J, with 17 bases between the two ends. CDR3 size: 15 residues. The CDR3 spells CASSSPGSGEEKLFF. For the CDR3, the DNA is TGTGCCAGCAGTTCCCCCGGTTCAGGAGAAGAAAAACTGTTTTTT.

This clonotype has just one count. At one of its ends the junction is not consistent with the germline gene, which may arise from a read error. The V and J genes are TRBV7-7 and TRBJ2-5; weak D call: TRBD1 (6 bases). CDR3 length: 16 residues. Germline-derived CDR1 and CDR2 are SSHAT and FNYEAQ (reference sequence). The CDR3 spells CASSLGGRQPQETQYF. The CDR3 nucleotides read TGTGCTAGCAGCTTAGGGGGACGACAGCCTCAAGAGACCCAGTACTTC.

This clonotype was found once. The genes are TRBV28 and TRBJ1-2, with D unresolved. CDR3 length: 12 residues. Germline V gene data show CDR1 as MDHEN and CDR2 as SYDVKM. Trimming shortened V by 6 bases and J by 3 bases, and 8 bases separated the two germline ends. CDR3 sequence reads: CASSPRDYGYTF. The CDR3 DNA reads TGTGCCAGCAGCCCAAGGGACTATGGCTACACCTTC.

This clonotype has just a few counts. The gene calls are TRBV2 and TRBJ2-5, with 8 bases identical to TRBD2. V shed 2 bases, J shed 1 base, and the junction held 3 bases outside the gene matches. From germline, CDR1 is SNHLY and CDR2 FYNNEI. The CDR3 runs 15 residues. The CDR3: CASSELAGPQETQYF. CDR3 sequence (DNA): TGTGCCAGCAGTGAACTAGCGGGTCCCCAAGAGACCCAGTACTTC.

The chain employs TRBV7-3 and TRBJ2-1; TRBD2 matches at 8 bases. This CDR3 comprises 15 residues. CDR1 is SGHTA and CDR2 is FQGTGA in the germline V gene. Trimming cost V 2 bases and J 8 bases; bases outside gene matches: 8. CDR3 DNA sequence: TGTGCCAGCAGCTTACAGGCTAGCGGGCGCGATGAGCAGTTCTTC. Protein: CASSLQASGRDEQFF.

The chain uses TRBV19 and TRBJ1-2, with 7 bases matching TRBD1. The CDR3 spans 14 residues. Germline CDR1 is LNHDA and CDR2 is SQIVND (reference sequence). J gave up 3 bases and V 4 bases, and 5 bases lay outside the gene matches. The CDR3 bases are TGTGCCAGTAGTAATCAGGGGGAAGACTATGGCTACACCTTC. Protein product: CASSNQGEDYGYTF.

This rearrangement joins TRBV20-1 to TRBJ1-2, with 9 bases aligning to TRBD1. This CDR3 region has 18 residues. Per germline, CDR1 DFQATT and CDR2 SNEGSKA (reference sequence). Unmatched junction bases numbered 14, after V lost 3 bases and J lost 0 bases. The CDR3 loop is CSASPARTGALANYGYTF. CDR3 in DNA: TGCAGTGCTAGCCCCGCACGGACAGGGGCTTTAGCTAACTATGGCTACACCTTC.

V gene TRBV6-1 combines with J gene TRBJ1-1; 12 bases align to TRBD1. Germline V gene data show CDR1 as MNHNS and CDR2 as SASEGT. CDR3 length equals 14 residues. V dropped 5 bases and J dropped 7; count of bases not matched to a gene: 5. CDR3 DNA sequence: TGTGCCAGCAGTCAGGGACAGGGGGCGATTGAAGCTTTCTTT. It translates to CASSQGQGAIEAFF.

This clonotype was detected only a few times. This sequence joins TRBV15 and TRBJ2-5, with D maybe TRBD1 (6 bases). Per the germline V gene, CDR1 is LNHNV and CDR2 is YYDKDF (reference sequence). Deletions cut 2 bases from V and 2 bases from J, with 15 bases between. The CDR3 is 16 amino acids. CDR3 sequence reads: CATSRSGTPGQETQYF. The CDR3 DNA sequence: TGTGCCACCAGCAGATCCGGGACACCCGGACAAGAGACCCAGTACTTC.